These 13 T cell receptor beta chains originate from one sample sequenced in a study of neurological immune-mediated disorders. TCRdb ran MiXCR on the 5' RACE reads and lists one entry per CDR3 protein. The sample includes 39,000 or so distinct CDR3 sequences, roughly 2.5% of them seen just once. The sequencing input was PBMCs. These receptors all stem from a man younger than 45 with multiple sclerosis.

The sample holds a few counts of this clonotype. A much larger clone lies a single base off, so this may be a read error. As DNA, the CDR3 is TGTGCCAGCAAGGGACCGAAAAGAGGGGCTGAAGCTTTCTTT. It is translated as CASKGPKRGAEAFF. This chain uses TRBV7-6 with TRBJ1-1, with D possibly TRBD1 on 5 matching bases. V lost 7 bases and J lost 6, with 18 bases in between. The CDR3 runs to 14 residues. CDR1 SGHVS and CDR2 FNYEAQ come from the germline V gene. The entire variable domain, with the rest obtained from reference TRBV7-6 and TRBJ1-1, is as follows: GAGVSQSPRYKVTKRGQDVALRCDPISGHVSLYWYRQALGQGPEFLTYFNYEAQQDKSGLPNDRFSAERPEGSISTLTIQRTEQRDSAMYRCASKGPKRGAEAFFGQGTRLTVV.

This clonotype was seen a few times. In DNA, the CDR3 is TGCAGTGCTTTGTTGCGGGAGGCCTACGAGCAGTACTTC. Protein sequence: CSALLREAYEQYF. This chain connects TRBV20-1 to TRBJ2-7; 8 bases match TRBD2. The germline CDR1 and CDR2 sequences are DFQATT and SNEGSKA (reference sequence). The ends lost 5 bases at V and 2 bases at J; junction bases unmatched: 5. The CDR3 covers 13 residues.

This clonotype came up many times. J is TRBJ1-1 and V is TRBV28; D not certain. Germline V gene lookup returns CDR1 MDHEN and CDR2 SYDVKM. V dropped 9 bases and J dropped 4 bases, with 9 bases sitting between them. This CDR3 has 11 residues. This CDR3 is CASNRGTEAFF. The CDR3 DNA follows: TGTGCCAGTAATCGGGGCACTGAAGCTTTCTTT.

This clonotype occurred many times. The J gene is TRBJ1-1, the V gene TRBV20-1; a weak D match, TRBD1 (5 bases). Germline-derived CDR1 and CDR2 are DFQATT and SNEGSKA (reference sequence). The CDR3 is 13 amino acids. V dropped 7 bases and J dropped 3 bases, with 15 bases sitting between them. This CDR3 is CSGEVGRDTEAFF. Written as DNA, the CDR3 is TGCAGTGGCGAGGTGGGACGGGACACTGAAGCTTTCTTT.

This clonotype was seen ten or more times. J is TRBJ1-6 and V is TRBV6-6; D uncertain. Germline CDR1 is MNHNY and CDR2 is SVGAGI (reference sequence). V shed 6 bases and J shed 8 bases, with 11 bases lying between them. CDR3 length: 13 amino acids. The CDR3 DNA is TGTGCCAGCAGCTCAGCGGAGCATTCACCCCTCCACTTT. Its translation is CASSSAEHSPLHF.

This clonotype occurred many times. The CDR3 loop is CASSLGRGEQYF. CDR3 DNA sequence: TGTGCCAGCAGCCTCGGGAGGGGCGAGCAGTACTTC. J is TRBJ2-7 and V is TRBV7-2; 8 nucleotides agree with TRBD2. CDR3 size: 12 residues. Trimming took 5 bases from V and 6 from J; bases not matched to a gene: 3. Germline lookup yields CDR1 SGHTA and CDR2 FQGNSA.

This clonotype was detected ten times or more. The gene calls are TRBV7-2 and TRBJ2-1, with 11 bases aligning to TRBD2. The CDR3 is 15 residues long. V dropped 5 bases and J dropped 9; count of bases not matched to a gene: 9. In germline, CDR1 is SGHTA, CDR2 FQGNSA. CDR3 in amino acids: CASSPQGLAGGEQFF. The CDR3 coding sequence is TGTGCCAGCAGCCCCCAAGGGCTAGCGGGAGGTGAGCAGTTCTTC.

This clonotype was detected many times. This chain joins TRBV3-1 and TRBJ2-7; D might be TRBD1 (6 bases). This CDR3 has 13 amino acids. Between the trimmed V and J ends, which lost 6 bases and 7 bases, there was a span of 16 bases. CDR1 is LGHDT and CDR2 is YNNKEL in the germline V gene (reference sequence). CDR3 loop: CASSRTALGEQYF. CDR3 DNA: TGTGCCAGCAGTCGGACAGCCTTGGGTGAGCAGTACTTC.

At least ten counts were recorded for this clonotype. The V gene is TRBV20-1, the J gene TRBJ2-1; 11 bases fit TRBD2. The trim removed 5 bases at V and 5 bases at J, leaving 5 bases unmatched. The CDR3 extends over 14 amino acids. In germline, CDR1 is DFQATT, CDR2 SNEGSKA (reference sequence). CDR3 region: CSAPTSGGNNEQFF. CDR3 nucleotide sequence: TGCAGTGCTCCAACTAGCGGGGGAAACAATGAGCAGTTCTTC.

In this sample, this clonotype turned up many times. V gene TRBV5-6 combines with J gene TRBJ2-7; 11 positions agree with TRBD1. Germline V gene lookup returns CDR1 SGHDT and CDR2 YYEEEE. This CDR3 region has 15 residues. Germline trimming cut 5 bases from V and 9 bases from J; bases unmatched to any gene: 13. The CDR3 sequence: CASSPRTGGSPAQYF. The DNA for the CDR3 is TGTGCCAGCAGTCCAAGGACAGGGGGCTCCCCCGCGCAGTACTTC. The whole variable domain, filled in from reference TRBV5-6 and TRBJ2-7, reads DAGVTQSPTHLIKTRGQQVTLRCSPKSGHDTVSWYQQALGQGPQFIFQYYEEEERQRGNFPDRFSGHQFPNYSSELNVNALLLGDSALYLCASSPRTGGSPAQYFGPGTRLTVT.

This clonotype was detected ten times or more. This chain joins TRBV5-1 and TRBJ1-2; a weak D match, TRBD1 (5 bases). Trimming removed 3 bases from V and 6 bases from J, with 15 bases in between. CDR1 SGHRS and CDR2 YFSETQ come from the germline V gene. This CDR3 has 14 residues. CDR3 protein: CASSYSPGGDGYTF. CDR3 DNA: TGCGCCAGCAGCTACTCTCCTGGGGGAGATGGCTACACCTTC.

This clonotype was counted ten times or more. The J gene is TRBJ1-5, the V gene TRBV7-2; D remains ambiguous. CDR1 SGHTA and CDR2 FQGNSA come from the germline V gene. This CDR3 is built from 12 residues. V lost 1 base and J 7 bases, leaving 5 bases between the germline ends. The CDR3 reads CASSLGFQPQHF. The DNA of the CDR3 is TGTGCCAGCAGCTTAGGTTTCCAGCCCCAGCATTTT.

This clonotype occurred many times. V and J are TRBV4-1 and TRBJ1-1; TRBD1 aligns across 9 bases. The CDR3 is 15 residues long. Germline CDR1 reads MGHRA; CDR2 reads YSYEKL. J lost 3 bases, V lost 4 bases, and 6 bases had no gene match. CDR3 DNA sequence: TGCGCCAGCAGCCTCCGGACAGGGGCGGACACTGAAGCTTTCTTT. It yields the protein CASSLRTGADTEAFF.